The 14 T cell receptor beta chains listed next were all sequenced from one sample in a study of blood T cell repertoires in COVID-19. Produced via immunoSEQ multiplex PCR; TCRdb's table is partial and in-frame only. The data hold approximately 93,000 clones, with roughly 88% observed a single time. Sequenced sample: peripheral blood. These receptor sequences come from a man in his sixties with acute or convalescent COVID-19.

The rearrangement links TRBV28 to TRBJ2-7, with 11 bases aligning to TRBD2. The CDR3 has 13 residues. Looked up from germline, CDR1 is MDHEN and CDR2 is SYDVKM. V was clipped by 6 bases and J by 3 bases; unmatched bases: 1. CDR3 bases: TGTGCCAGCAGAACTAGCGGGAGCTACGAGCAGTACTTC. As protein: CASRTSGSYEQYF.

The chain links TRBV5-1 to TRBJ2-7; no firm D call. Trimming shortened V by 4 bases and J by 0 bases, and 14 bases separated the two germline ends. The V gene's germline CDR1 is SGHRS and CDR2 YFSETQ. The CDR3 is 15 amino acids. The CDR3 DNA reads as TGCGCCAGCAGCCCCGATGTCCTGAGCTCCTACGAGCAGTACTTC. Amino acids: CASSPDVLSSYEQYF.

The chain couples TRBV29-1 to TRBJ2-3, with 8 nucleotides matching TRBD2. V gave up 6 bases and J gave up 6 bases; unmatched junction bases: 14. This CDR3 is built from 15 residues. The germline V gene encodes CDR1 SQVTM and CDR2 ANQGSEA. DNA of the CDR3: TGCAGCGTGCCTACTAGCGGAAGTTTCATTGATACGCAGTATTTT. Its translation is CSVPTSGSFIDTQYF.

V is TRBV11-1 and J is TRBJ2-7, with D perhaps matching TRBD2 (6 bases). With 5 bases removed from V and 7 bases from J, the gap between germline ends came to 21 bases. The CDR3 sequence is 15 residues long. CDR1 SGHAT and CDR2 FQDESV come from the germline V gene (reference sequence). The CDR3: CASSPRRTGRGEQYF. In DNA, the CDR3 is TGTGCCAGCAGCCCTCGTCGAACCGGGAGAGGAGAGCAGTACTTC.

The V and J genes are TRBV5-4 and TRBJ1-6; 8 nucleotides align to TRBD1. CDR1 and CDR2 from the germline V gene are SGHNT and YYREEE (reference sequence). Trimming removed 2 bases from V and 12 bases from J; junction bases left unmatched: 4. This CDR3 is built from 13 residues. Here the CDR3 reads CASSFPGTGPLHF. CDR3 DNA sequence: TGTGCCAGCAGCTTCCCGGGGACAGGACCCCTCCACTTT.

The chain recombines TRBV5-6 with TRBJ1-2; 8 bases fit TRBD1. The CDR3 is 15 amino acids. In germline, CDR1 is SGHDT, CDR2 YYEEEE. Losses at the gene ends were 4 bases for V and 8 bases for J; bases not matched to a gene: 13. The CDR3 nucleotides read TGTGCCAGCAGCGCCCGGGACAGGAAAGGAGGCGGCTACACCTTC. Its protein product is CASSARDRKGGGYTF.

V gene TRBV5-1 combines with J gene TRBJ2-2; no reliable D call. The V gene lost 4 bases and the J gene lost 4 bases, with 11 bases spanning the gap. The CDR3 has 14 residues. The germline V gene encodes CDR1 SGHRS and CDR2 YFSETQ. The CDR3 loop is CASSPVGATGELFF. In DNA, the CDR3 is TGCGCCAGCAGCCCCGTAGGAGCCACCGGGGAGCTGTTTTTT.

The chain carries TRBV7-6 and TRBJ1-4, with D possibly being TRBD1 (6 bases). Between the trimmed V and J ends, which lost 5 bases and 8 bases, there was a span of 18 bases. Germline V CDR1 and CDR2: SGHVS, FNYEAQ. The CDR3 spans 15 residues. Here the CDR3 reads CASSPNRAVREKLFF. CDR3 nucleotides: TGTGCCAGCAGCCCGAACAGGGCTGTGAGAGAAAAACTGTTTTTT.

This chain joins TRBV23-1 and TRBJ1-1, with 8 bases matching TRBD1. TRBV23-1 is flagged as an ORF with uncertain function. The CDR3 runs to 17 residues. The V segment lost 0 bases and the J segment 3 bases; nucleotides outside the gene matches: 9. The CDR3 bases are TGCGCCAGCAGTCAATCACTGGACAGGGTTGGGGACACTGAAGCTTTCTTT. Its translation is CASSQSLDRVGDTEAFF.

This chain connects TRBV6-5 to TRBJ2-1, with D possibly TRBD1 on 6 matching bases. CDR3 size: 14 residues. The V gene's germline CDR1 is MNHEY and CDR2 SVGAGI. Deletions cut 2 bases from V and 9 bases from J, with 14 bases between. Written as DNA, the CDR3 is TGTGCCAGCAGTTACGAGGGATTAGGGGGTGAGCAGTTCTTC. This encodes CASSYEGLGGEQFF.

V usage is TRBV10-3 and J usage is TRBJ2-1, with 7 positions matching TRBD2. Germline CDR1 reads ENHRY; CDR2 reads SYGVKD. The V segment lost 6 bases and the J segment 8 bases; nucleotides outside the gene matches: 16. The CDR3 consists of 16 residues. The CDR3 reads CAIRPSSGTSGDEQFF. DNA of the CDR3: TGTGCCATCAGGCCCTCTAGCGGTACTAGTGGGGATGAGCAGTTCTTC.

The chain has TRBV12-5 and TRBJ2-1; weak D call: TRBD1 (6 bases). The CDR3 length is 17 residues. The ends were cut back, 1 base at V and 0 bases at J, with 13 bases in the middle. Germline lookup yields CDR1 LGHNT and CDR2 FRNRAP. CDR3 nucleotide sequence: TGTGCTAGTGGTTTGGCCAGGGGCGATAGCTCCTACAATGAGCAGTTCTTC. It translates to CASGLARGDSSYNEQFF.

The CDR3 sequence: CASSVRQGEGSPLHF. In DNA form, the CDR3 reads TGTGCCAGCAGCGTTCGACAGGGGGAAGGTTCACCCCTCCACTTT. This chain joins TRBV5-4 and TRBJ1-6; 9 bases fit TRBD1. J gave up 9 bases and V 4 bases, and 8 bases lay outside the gene matches. Per the germline V gene, CDR1 is SGHNT and CDR2 is YYREEE (reference sequence). The CDR3 has 15 amino acids.

CDR3 bases: TGCGCCAGCAGACCGGGACTAGGAGGGCCCACAGATACGCAGTATTTT. Encoded protein: CASRPGLGGPTDTQYF. The gene calls are TRBV10-1 and TRBJ2-3; TRBD2 aligns across 8 bases. The CDR3 runs 16 residues. Looked up from germline, CDR1 is WNHNN and CDR2 is SYGVQD (reference sequence). V lost 6 bases to trimming and J lost 2 bases; unmatched junction nucleotides: 10.